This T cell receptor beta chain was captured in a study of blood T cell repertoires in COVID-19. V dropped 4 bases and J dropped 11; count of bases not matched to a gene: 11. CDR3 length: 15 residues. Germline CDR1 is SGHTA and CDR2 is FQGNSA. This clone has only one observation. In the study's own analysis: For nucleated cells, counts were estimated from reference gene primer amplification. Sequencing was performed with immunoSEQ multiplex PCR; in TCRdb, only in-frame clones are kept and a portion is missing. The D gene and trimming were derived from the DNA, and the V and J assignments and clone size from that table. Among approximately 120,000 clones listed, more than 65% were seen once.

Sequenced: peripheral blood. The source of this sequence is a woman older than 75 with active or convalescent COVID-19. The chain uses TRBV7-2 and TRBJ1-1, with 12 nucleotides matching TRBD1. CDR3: CASSSGGGTGGDAFF. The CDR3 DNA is TGTGCCAGCAGCTCCGGAGGAGGGACAGGGGGCGACGCTTTCTTT.